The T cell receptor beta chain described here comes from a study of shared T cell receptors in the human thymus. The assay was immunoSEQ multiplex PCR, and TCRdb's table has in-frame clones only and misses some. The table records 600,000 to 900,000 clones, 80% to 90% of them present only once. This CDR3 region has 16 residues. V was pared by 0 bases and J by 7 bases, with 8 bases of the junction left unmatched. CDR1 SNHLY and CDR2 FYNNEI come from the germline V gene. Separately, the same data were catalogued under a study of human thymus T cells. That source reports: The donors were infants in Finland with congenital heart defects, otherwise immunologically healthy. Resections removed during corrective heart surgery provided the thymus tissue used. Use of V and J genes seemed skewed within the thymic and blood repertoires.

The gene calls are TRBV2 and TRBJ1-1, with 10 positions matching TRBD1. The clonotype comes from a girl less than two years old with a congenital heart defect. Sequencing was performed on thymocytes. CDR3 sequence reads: CASSEARQGARGEAFF. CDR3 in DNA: TGTGCCAGCAGTGAAGCCCGACAGGGGGCGCGCGGTGAAGCTTTCTTT.